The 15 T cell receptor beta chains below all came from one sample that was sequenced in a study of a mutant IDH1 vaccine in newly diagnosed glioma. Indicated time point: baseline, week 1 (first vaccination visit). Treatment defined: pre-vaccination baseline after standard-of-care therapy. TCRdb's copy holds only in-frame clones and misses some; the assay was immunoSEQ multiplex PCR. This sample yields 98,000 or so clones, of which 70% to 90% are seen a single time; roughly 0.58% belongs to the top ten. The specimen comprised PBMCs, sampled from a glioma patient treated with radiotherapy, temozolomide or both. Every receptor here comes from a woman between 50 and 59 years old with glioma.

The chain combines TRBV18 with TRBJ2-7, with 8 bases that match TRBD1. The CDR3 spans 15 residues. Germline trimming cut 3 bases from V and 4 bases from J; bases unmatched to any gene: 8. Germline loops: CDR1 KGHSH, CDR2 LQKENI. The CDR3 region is CASSPPGTGDYEQYF. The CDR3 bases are TGTGCCAGCTCACCCCCCGGGACAGGAGATTACGAGCAGTACTTC.

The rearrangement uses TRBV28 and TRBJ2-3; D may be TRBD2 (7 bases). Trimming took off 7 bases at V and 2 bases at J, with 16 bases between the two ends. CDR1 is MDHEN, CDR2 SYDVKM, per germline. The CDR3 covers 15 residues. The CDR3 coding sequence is TGTGCCAGCACCTCCTGGGGGGGCCCCACAGATACGCAGTATTTT. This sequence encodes CASTSWGGPTDTQYF.

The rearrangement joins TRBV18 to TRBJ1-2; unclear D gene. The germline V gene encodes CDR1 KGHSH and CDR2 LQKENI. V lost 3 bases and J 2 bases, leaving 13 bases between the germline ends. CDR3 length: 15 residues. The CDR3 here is CASSPVAAENYGYTF. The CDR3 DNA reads TGTGCCAGCTCACCTGTTGCGGCCGAAAACTATGGCTACACCTTC.

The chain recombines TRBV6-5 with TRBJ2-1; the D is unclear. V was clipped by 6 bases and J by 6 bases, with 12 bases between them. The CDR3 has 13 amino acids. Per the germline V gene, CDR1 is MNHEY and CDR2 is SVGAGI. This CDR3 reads CASSRLSPNEQFF. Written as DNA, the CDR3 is TGTGCCAGCAGCCGACTTAGCCCCAATGAGCAGTTCTTC.

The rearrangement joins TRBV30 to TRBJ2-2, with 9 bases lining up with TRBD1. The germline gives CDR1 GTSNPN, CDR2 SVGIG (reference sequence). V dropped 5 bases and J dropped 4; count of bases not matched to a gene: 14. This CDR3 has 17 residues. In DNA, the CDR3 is TGTGCCTGGGGACAGGGGTCCAACTCGGGTGTCACCGGGGAGCTGTTTTTT. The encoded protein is CAWGQGSNSGVTGELFF.

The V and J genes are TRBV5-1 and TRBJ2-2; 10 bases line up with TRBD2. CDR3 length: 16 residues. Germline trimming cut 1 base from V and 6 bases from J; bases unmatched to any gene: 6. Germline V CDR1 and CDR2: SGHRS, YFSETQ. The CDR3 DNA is TGCGCCAGCAGCTTGCGGCTAGCGGGAGTCGCCGGGGAGCTGTTTTTT. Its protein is CASSLRLAGVAGELFF.

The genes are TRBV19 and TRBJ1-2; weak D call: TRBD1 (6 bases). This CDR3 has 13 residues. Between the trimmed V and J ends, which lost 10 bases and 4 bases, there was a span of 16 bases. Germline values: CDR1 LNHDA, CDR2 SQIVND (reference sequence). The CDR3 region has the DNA TGTGCCACCTCCTCGGGGGGCGGCTATGGCTACACCTTC. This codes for CATSSGGGYGYTF.

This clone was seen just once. CDR3 amino acids: CASSVTSGRYAGELFF. The CDR3 DNA is TGCGCCAGCAGCGTGACTAGCGGGAGATATGCCGGGGAGCTGTTTTTT. J is TRBJ2-2 and V is TRBV5-1, with 12 bases matching TRBD2. Germline CDR1 SGHRS, CDR2 YFSETQ. Losses at the gene ends were 4 bases for V and 6 bases for J; bases not matched to a gene: 7. This CDR3 contains 16 residues.

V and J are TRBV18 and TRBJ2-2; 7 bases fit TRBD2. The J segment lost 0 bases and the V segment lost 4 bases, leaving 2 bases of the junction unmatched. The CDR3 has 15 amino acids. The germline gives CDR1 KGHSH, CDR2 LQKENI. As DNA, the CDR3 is TGTGCCAGCTCACGTCTAGCGGCGAACACCGGGGAGCTGTTTTTT. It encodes CASSRLAANTGELFF.

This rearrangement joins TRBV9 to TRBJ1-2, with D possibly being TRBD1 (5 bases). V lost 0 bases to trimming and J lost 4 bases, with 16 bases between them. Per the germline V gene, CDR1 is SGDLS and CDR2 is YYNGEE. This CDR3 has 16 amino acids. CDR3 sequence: CASSVARQPLGYGYTF. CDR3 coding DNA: TGTGCCAGCAGCGTAGCTCGACAGCCCTTGGGCTATGGCTACACCTTC.

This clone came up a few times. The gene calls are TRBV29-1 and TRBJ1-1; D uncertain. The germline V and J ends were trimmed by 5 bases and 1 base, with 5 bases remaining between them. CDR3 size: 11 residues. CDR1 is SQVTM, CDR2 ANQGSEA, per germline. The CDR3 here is CSVPTNTEAFF. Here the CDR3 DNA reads TGCAGCGTTCCTACGAACACTGAAGCTTTCTTT.

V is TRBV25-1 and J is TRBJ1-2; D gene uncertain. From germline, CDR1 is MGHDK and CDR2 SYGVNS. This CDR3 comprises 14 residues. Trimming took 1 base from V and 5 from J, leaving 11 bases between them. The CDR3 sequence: CASSESGYSYGYTF. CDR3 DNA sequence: TGTGCCAGCAGTGAATCGGGTTATTCTTATGGCTACACCTTC.

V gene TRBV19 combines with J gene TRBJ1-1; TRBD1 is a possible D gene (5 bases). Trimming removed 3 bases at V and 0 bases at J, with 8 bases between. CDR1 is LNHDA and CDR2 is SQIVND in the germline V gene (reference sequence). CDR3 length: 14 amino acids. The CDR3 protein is CASSMRGLNTEAFF. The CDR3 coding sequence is TGTGCCAGTAGTATGAGGGGCCTGAACACTGAAGCTTTCTTT. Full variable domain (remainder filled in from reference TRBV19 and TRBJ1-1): DGGITQSPKYLFRKEGQNVTLSCEQNLNHDAMYWYRQDPGQGLRLIYYSQIVNDFQKGDIAEGYSVSREKKESFPLTVTSAQKNPTAFYLCASSMRGLNTEAFFGQGTRLTVV.

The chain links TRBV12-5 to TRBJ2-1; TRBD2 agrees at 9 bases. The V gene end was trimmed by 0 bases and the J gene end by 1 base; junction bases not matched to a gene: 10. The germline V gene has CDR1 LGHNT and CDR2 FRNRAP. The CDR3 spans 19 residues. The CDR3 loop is CASGLVLVAGAYSYNEQFF. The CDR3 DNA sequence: TGTGCTAGTGGTTTGGTACTGGTAGCGGGAGCTTATTCCTACAATGAGCAGTTCTTC.

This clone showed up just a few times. Written as DNA, the CDR3 is TGTGCCAGCAGCGGGAACCAGGGGACGGGGCCCCAGTACTTC. Encoded protein: CASSGNQGTGPQYF. The chain combines TRBV7-8 with TRBJ2-5, with D maybe TRBD1 (6 bases). In germline, CDR1 is SGHVS, CDR2 FQNEAQ. CDR3 length equals 14 residues. V lost 5 bases and J 9 bases, leaving 19 bases between the germline ends.